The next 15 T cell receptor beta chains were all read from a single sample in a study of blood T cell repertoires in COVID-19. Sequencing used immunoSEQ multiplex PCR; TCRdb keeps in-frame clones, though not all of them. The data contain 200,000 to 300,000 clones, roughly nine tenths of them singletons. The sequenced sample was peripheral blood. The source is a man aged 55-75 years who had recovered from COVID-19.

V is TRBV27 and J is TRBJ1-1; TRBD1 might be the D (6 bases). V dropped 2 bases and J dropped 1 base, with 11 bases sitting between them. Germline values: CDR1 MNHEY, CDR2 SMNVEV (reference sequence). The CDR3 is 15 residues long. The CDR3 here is CASSLGAGANTEAFF. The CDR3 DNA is TGTGCCAGCAGTTTAGGCGCAGGGGCGAACACTGAAGCTTTCTTT.

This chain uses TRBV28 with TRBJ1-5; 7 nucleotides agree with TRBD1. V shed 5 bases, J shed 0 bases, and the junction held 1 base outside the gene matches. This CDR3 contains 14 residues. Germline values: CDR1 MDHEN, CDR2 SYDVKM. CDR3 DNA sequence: TGTGCCAGCAGTCCAGGGGGTAGCAATCAGCCCCAGCATTTT. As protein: CASSPGGSNQPQHF.

DNA for the CDR3: TGCGCCAGCAGCCGACAGGGGGCCCAAAACATTCAGTACTTC. Translating it yields CASSRQGAQNIQYF. V and J are TRBV5-1 and TRBJ2-4; the match to TRBD1 covers 10 bases. Germline V gene sequence: CDR1 SGHRS, CDR2 YFSETQ. The trim removed 4 bases at V and 5 bases at J, leaving 3 bases unmatched. The CDR3 loop spans 14 amino acids.

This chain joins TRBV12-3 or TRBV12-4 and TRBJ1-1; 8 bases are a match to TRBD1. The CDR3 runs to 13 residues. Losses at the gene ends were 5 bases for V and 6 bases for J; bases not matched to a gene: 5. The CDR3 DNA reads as TGTGCCAGCAGTACACAGGGGGTGTCTGAAGCTTTCTTT. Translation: CASSTQGVSEAFF.

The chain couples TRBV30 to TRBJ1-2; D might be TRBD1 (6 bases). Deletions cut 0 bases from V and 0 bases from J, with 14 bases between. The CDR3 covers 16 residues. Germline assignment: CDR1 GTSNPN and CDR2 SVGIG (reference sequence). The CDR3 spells CAWSVPGGAANYGYTF. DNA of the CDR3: TGTGCCTGGAGTGTACCCGGGGGGGCAGCTAACTATGGCTACACCTTC.

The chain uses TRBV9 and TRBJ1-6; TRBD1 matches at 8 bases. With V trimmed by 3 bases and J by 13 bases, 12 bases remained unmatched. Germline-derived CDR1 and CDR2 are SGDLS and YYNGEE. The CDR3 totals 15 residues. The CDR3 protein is CASSAEGTGRGPLHF. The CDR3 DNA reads TGTGCCAGCAGCGCGGAGGGGACAGGACGTGGGCCCCTCCACTTT. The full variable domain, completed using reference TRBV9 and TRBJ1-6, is DSGVTQTPKHLITATGQRVTLRCSPRSGDLSVYWYQQSLDQGLQFLIQYYNGEERAKGNILERFSAQQFPDLHSELNLSSLELGDSALYFCASSAEGTGRGPLHFGNGTRLTVT.

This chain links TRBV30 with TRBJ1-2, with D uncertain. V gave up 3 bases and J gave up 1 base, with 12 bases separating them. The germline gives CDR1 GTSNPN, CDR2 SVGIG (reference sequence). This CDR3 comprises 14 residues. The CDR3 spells CAWSQVPVNYGYTF. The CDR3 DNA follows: TGTGCCTGGAGCCAGGTCCCCGTTAACTATGGCTACACCTTC. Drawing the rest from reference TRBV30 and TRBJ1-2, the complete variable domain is SQTIHQWPATLVQPVGSPLSLECTVEGTSNPNLYWYRQAAGRGLQLLFYSVGIGQISSEVPQNLSASRPQDRQFILSSKKLLLSDSGFYLCAWSQVPVNYGYTFGSGTRLTVV.

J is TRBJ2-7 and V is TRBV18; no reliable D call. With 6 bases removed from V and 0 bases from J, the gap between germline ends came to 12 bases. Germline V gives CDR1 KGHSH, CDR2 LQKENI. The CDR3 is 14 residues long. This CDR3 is CASSLPPGSYEQYF. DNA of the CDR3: TGTGCCAGCTCCCTACCCCCGGGCTCCTACGAGCAGTACTTC.

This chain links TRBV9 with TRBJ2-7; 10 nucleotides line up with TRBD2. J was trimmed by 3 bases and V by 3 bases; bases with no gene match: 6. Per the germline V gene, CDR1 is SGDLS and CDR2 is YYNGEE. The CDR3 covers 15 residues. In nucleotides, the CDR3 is TGTGCCAGCAGCGAAACTAGCGGGGCCCTCTACGAGCAGTACTTC. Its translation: CASSETSGALYEQYF.

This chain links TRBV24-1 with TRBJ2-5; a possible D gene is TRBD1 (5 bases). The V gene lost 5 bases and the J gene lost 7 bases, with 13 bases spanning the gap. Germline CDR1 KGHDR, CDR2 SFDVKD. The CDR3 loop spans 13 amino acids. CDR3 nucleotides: TGTGCCACCAGTGGGACATTGGACGGGACCCAGTACTTC. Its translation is CATSGTLDGTQYF.

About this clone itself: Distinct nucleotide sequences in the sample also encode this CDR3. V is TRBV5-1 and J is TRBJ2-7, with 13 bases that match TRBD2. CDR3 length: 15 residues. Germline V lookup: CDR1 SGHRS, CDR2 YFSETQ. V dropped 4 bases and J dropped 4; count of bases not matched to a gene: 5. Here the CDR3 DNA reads TGCGCCAGCAGCCCCGGACTAGCGGGGGTATACGAGCAGTACTTC. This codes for CASSPGLAGVYEQYF. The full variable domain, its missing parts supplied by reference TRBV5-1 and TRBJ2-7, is KAGVTQTPRYLIKTRGQQVTLSCSPISGHRSVSWYQQTPGQGLQFLFEYFSETQRNKGNFPGRFSGRQFSNSRSEMNVSTLELGDSALYLCASSPGLAGVYEQYFGPGTRLTVT.

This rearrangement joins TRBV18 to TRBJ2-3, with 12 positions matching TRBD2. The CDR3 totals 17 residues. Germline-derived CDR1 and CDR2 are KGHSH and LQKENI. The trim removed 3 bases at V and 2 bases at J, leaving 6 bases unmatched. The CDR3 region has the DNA TGTGCCAGCTCACCTGTGACTAGCGGGGGCAACACAGATACGCAGTATTTT. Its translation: CASSPVTSGGNTDTQYF.

The CDR3 DNA follows: TGTGCCAGCAGTGAAAATGGGGGGTCTAGCACAGATACGCAGTATTTT. Its protein product is CASSENGGSSTDTQYF. The chain joins TRBV6-1 to TRBJ2-3, with D possibly matching TRBD2 (6 bases). Germline lookup yields CDR1 MNHNS and CDR2 SASEGT. V lost 2 bases and J 0 bases, leaving 12 bases between the germline ends. The CDR3 sequence is 16 residues long.

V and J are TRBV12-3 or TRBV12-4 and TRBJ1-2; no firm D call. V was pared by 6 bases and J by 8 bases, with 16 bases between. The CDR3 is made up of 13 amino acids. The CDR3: CASSPTRGKGYTF. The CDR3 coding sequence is TGTGCCAGCAGCCCTACACGGGGTAAAGGCTACACCTTC.

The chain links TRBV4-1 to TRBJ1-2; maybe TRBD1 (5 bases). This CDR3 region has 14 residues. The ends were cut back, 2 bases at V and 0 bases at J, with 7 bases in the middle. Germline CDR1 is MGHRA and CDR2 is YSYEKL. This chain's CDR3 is CASSQTGSNYGYTF. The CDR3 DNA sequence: TGCGCCAGCAGCCAAACAGGTTCTAACTATGGCTACACCTTC.